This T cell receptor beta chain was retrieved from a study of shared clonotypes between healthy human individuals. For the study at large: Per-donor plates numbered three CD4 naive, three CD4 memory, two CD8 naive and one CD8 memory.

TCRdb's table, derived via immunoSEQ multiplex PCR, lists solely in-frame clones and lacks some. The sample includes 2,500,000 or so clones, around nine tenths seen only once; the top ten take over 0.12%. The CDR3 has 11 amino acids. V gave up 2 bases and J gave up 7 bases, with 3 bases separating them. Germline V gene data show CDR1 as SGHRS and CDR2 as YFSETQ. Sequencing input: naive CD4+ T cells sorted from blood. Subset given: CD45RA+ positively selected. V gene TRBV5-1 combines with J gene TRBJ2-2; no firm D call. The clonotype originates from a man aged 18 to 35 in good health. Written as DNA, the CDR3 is TGCGCCAGCAGCTTCGGCGGGGAGCTGTTTTTT. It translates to CASSFGGELFF.